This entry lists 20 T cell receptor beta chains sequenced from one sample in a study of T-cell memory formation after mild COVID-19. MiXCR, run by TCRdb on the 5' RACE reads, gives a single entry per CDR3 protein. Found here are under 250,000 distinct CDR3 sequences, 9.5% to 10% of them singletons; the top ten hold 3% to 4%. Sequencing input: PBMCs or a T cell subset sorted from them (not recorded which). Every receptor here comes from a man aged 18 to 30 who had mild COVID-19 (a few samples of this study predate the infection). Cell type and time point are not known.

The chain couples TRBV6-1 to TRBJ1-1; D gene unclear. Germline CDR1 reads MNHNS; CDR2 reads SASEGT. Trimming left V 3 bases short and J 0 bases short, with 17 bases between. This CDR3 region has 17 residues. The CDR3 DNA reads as TGTGCCAGCAGTGAGGCTAAGGCAGGAGTGCTGAACACTGAAGCTTTCTTT. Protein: CASSEAKAGVLNTEAFF.

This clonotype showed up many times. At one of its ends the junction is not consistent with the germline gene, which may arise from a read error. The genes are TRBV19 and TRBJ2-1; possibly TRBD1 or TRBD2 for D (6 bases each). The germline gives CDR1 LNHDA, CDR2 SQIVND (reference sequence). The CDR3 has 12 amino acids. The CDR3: CASTPEGGSAIF. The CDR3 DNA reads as TGTGCCAGTACCCCGGAGGGGGGCTCGGCGATCTTC.

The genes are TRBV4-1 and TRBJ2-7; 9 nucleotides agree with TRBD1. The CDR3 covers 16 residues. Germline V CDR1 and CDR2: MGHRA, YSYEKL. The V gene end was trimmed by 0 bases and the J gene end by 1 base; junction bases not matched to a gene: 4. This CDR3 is CASSQDPGQGSYEQYV. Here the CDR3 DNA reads TGCGCCAGCAGCCAAGATCCGGGACAGGGATCCTACGAGCAGTACGTC.

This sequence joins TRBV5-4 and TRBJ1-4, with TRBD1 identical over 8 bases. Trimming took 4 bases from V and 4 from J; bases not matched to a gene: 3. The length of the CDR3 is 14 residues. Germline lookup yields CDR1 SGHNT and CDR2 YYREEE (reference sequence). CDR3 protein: CASSKGQDNEKLFF. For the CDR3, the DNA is TGTGCCAGCAGCAAGGGACAGGATAATGAAAAACTGTTTTTT.

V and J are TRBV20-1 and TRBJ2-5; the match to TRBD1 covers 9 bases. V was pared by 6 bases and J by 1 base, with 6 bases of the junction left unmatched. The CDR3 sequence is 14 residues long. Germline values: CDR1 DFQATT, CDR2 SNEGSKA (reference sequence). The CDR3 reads CSAPRDRAQETQYF. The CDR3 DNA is TGCAGTGCCCCGAGGGACAGGGCCCAAGAGACCCAGTACTTC.

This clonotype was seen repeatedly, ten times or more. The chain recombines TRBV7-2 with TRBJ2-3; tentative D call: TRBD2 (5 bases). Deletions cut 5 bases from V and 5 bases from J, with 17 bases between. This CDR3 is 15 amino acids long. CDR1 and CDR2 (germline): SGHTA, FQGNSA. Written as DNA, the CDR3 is TGTGCCAGCAGCCTGACGGCTAGCACGGGAGATACGCAGTATTTT. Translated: CASSLTASTGDTQYF.

CDR3 sequence (DNA): TGTGCCAGCAGCGTAATAGGGCTAGCGGGAGGAGATACGCAGTATTTT. Translated: CASSVIGLAGGDTQYF. J is TRBJ2-3 and V is TRBV9; 11 bases align to TRBD2. V was clipped by 1 base and J by 5 bases; unmatched bases: 6. The germline V gene has CDR1 SGDLS and CDR2 YYNGEE. The CDR3 contains 16 residues.

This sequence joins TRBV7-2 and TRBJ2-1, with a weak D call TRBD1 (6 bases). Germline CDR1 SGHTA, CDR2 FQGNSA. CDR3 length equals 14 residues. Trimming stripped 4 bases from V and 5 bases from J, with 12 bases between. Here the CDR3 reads CASSSGQIHNEQFF. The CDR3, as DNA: TGTGCCAGCAGCTCAGGACAGATCCACAATGAGCAGTTCTTC.

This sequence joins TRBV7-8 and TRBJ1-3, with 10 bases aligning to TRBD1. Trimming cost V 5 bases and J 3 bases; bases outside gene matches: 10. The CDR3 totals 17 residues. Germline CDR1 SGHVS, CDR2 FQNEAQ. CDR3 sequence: CASSLAGTGVFGNTIYF. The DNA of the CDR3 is TGTGCCAGCAGCCTCGCCGGGACAGGGGTTTTTGGAAACACCATATATTTT.

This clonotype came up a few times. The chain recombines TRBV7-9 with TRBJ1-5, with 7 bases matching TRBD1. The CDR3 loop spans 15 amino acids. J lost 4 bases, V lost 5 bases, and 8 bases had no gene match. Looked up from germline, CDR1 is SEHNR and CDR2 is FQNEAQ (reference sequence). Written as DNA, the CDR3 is TGTGCCAGCAGCGCGATGGGACAGCTTAATCAGCCCCAGCATTTT. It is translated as CASSAMGQLNQPQHF.

The CDR3 region is CASSLPLYPYTIYF. DNA of the CDR3: TGTGCCAGCAGTCTCCCTTTGTATCCGTACACCATATATTTT. This sequence joins TRBV28 and TRBJ1-3; D not resolved. Trimming shortened V by 5 bases and J by 8 bases, and 16 bases separated the two germline ends. Germline assignment: CDR1 MDHEN and CDR2 SYDVKM. CDR3 length equals 14 residues. The whole variable domain, filled in from reference TRBV28 and TRBJ1-3, reads DVKVTQSSRYLVKRTGEKVFLECVQDMDHENMFWYRQDPGLGLRLIYFSYDVKMKEKGDIPEGYSVSREKKERFSLILESASTNQTSMYLCASSLPLYPYTIYFGEGSWLTVV.

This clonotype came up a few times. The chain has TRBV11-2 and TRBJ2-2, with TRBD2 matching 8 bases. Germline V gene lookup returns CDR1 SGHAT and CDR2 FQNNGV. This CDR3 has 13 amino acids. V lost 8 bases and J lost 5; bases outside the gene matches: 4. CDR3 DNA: TGTGCCAGCGGCGGGGGGCTAACCGGGGAGCTGTTTTTT. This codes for CASGGGLTGELFF.

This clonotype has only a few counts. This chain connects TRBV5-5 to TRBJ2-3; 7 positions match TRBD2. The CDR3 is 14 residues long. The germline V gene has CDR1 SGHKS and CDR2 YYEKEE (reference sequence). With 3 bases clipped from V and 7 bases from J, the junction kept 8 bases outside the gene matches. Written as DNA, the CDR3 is TGTGCCAGCAGCTACGGACTAGATTTCAATACGCAGTATTTT. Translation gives CASSYGLDFNTQYF.

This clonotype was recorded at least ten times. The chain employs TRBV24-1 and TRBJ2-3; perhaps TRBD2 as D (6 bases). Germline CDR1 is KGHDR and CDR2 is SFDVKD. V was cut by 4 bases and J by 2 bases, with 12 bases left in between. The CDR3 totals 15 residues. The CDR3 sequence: CATSDPGGPTDTQYF. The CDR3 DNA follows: TGTGCCACCAGTGACCCCGGGGGTCCCACAGATACGCAGTATTTT.

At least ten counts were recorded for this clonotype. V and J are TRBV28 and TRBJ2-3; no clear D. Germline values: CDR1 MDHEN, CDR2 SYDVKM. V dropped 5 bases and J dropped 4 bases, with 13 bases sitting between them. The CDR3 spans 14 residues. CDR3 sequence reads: CASSPQNIPDTQYF. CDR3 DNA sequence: TGTGCCAGCAGTCCCCAGAATATCCCAGATACGCAGTATTTT. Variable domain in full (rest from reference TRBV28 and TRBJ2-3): DVKVTQSSRYLVKRTGEKVFLECVQDMDHENMFWYRQDPGLGLRLIYFSYDVKMKEKGDIPEGYSVSREKKERFSLILESASTNQTSMYLCASSPQNIPDTQYFGPGTRLTVL.

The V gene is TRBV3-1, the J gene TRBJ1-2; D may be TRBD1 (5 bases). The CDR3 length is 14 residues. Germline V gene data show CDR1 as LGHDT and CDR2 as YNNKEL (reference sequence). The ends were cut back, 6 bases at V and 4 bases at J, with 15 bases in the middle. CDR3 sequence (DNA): TGTGCCAGCAGTTCCGACAGTTCCGCCTATGGCTACACCTTC. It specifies CASSSDSSAYGYTF. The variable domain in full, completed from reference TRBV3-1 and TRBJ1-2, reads DTAVSQTPKYLVTQMGNDKSIKCEQNLGHDTMYWYKQDSKKFLKIMFSYNNKELIINETVPNRFSPKSPDKAHLNLHINSLELGDSAVYFCASSSDSSAYGYTFGSGTRLTVV.

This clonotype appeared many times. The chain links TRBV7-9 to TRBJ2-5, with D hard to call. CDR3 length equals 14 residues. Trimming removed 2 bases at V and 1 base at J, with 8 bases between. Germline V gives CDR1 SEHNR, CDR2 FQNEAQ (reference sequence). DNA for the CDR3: TGTGCCAGCAGCTTATCGGTCGTCCAAGAGACCCAGTACTTC. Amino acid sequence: CASSLSVVQETQYF.

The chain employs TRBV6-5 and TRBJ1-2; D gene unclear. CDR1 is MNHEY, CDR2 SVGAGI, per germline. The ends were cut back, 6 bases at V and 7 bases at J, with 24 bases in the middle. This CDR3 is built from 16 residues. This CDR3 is CASRPDPMARLGGYTF. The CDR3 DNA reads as TGTGCCAGCAGACCCGACCCCATGGCACGATTGGGTGGCTACACCTTC.

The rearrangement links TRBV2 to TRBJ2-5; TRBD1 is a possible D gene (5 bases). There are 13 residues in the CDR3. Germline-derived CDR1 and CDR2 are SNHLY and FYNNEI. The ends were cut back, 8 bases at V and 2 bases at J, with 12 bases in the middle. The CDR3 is CASLYGAQETQYF. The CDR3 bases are TGTGCCAGCCTTTATGGGGCACAAGAGACCCAGTACTTC.

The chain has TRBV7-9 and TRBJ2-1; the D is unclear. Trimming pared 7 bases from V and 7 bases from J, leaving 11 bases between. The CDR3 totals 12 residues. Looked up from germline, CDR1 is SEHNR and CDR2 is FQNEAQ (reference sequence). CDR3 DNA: TGTGCCAGCACCAGAACTGGAAATGAGCAGTTCTTC. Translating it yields CASTRTGNEQFF.